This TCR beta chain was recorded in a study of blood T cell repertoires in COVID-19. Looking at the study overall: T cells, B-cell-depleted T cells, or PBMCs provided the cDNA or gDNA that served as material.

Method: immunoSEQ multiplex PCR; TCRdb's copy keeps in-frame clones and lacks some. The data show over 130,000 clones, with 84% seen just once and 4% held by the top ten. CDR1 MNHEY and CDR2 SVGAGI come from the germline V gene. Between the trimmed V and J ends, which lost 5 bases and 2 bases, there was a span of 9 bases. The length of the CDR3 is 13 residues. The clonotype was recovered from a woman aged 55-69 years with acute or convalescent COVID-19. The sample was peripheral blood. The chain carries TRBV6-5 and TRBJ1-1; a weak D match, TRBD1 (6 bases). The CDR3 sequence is CASSTGSNTEAFF. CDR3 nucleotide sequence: TGTGCCAGCAGTACAGGGTCTAACACTGAAGCTTTCTTT.